This T cell receptor beta chain was sequenced in a study of cytomegalovirus exposure and HLA in healthy donors. Study outcomes and limitations: Most TCR sequences showed up rarely, but some public TCRs showed up in many donors. Testing in vitro showed a few CMV-associated chains specific for CMV antigens. Subsequent analysis showed first-cohort TCR clusters tending to co-occur in around 130 validation repertoires.

The donors formed part of the approximately 130-subject validation cohort, distinct from the approximately 670-subject first cohort. V was trimmed by 2 bases and J by 7 bases, leaving 11 bases between them. The CDR3 spans 13 residues. Germline CDR1 reads SGHTA; CDR2 reads FQGNSA. Generated by immunoSEQ multiplex PCR, the TCRdb table keeps only in-frame clones and is missing some. The repertoire holds some 150,000 clones, with around nine tenths as singletons. The sample holds a few counts of this clone. What it binds is not known. The chain links TRBV7-2 to TRBJ1-2; D is uncertain. The TCR comes from a man between 18 and 35 years old in good health and CMV-seropositive. Sequencing input: PBMCs. CDR3 sequence: CASSLKRESGYTF. For the CDR3, the DNA is TGTGCCAGCAGCTTAAAGAGAGAGAGTGGCTACACCTTC.